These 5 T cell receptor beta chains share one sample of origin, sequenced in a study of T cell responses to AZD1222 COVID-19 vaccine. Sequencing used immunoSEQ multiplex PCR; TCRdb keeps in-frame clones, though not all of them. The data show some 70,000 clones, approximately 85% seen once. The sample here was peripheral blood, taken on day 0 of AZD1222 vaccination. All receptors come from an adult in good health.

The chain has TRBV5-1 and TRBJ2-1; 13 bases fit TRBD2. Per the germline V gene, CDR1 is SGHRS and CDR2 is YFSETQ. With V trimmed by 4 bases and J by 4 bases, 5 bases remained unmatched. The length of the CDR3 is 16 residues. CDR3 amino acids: CASSRTSGGGYNEQFF. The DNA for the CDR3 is TGCGCCAGCAGCCGGACTAGCGGGGGTGGGTACAATGAGCAGTTCTTC.

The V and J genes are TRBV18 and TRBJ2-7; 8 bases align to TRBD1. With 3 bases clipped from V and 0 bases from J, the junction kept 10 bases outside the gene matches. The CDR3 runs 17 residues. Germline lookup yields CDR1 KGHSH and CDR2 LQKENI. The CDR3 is CASSPLFGQGSSYEQYF. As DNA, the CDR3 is TGTGCCAGCTCACCTCTTTTTGGACAGGGAAGCTCCTACGAGCAGTACTTC.

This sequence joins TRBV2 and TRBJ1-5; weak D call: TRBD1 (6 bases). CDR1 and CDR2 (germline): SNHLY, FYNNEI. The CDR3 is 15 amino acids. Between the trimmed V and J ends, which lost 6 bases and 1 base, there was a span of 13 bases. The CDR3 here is CASREDSLSNQPQHF. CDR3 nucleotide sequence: TGTGCCAGCAGGGAGGACAGTCTGAGCAATCAGCCCCAGCATTTT.

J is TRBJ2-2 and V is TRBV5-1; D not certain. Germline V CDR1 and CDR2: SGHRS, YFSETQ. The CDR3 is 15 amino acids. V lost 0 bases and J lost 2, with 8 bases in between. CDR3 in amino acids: CASSLVAVNTGELFF. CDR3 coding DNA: TGCGCCAGCAGCTTGGTTGCCGTAAACACCGGGGAGCTGTTTTTT.

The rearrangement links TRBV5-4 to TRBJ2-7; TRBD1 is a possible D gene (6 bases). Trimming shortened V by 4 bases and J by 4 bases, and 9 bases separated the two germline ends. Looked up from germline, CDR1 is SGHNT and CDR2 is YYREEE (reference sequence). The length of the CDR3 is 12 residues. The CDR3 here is CASSTDRYEQYF. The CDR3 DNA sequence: TGTGCCAGCAGCACCGACAGGTACGAGCAGTACTTC.